One and the same sample provided the 17 T cell receptor beta chains below, sequenced in a study of T cells in Graves' hyperthyroidism and ophthalmopathy (dated by TCRdb to between 2017 and 2020). Libraries were built with multiplex PCR. This sample was sequenced with an Illumina HiSeq 2000. The TCR beta CDR3 regions were amplified from RNA transcripts. A first-round RT-PCR of the TCR CDR3 used the HTBI primer set with the Qiagen OneStep RT-PCR kit. Clones were called with MiXCR by TCRdb after fastp trimmed the public reads at Q25, and only in-frame beta chains were retained. Duplicate CDR3 protein sequences are folded into a single record with the most common DNA and genes. For this sample the table gives a few hundred thousand distinct CDR3 sequences, of which 46% were detected only once. The top ten clonotypes cover about 43% of the sample. The specimen was peripheral blood or thyroid tissue (not recorded which). The source of these receptors is an adult woman with Graves' disease, either hyperthyroidism or ophthalmopathy (not recorded which).

This clonotype was counted only a few times. The CDR3 DNA sequence: TGCAGCGCCCGTTGGGGTGCCCTAGCTTTCTTT. Translated, it gives CSARWGALAFF. The V call is TRBV29-1, the J call TRBJ1-1, with D hard to call. The germline CDR1 and CDR2 sequences are SQVTM and ANQGSEA. Deletions cut 7 bases from V and 10 bases from J, with 16 bases between. The CDR3 is 11 residues long.

This clonotype was counted only a few times. The V call is TRBV7-2, the J call TRBJ1-4; D gene ambiguous. The CDR3 is 14 residues long. Trimming pared 1 base from V and 8 bases from J, leaving 11 bases between. Germline V gene lookup returns CDR1 SGHTA and CDR2 FQGNSA. The CDR3: CASSLDWGREKLFF. The CDR3 region has the DNA TGTGCCAGCAGCTTAGACTGGGGAAGGGAAAAACTGTTTTTT.

A few counts support this clonotype. The chain couples TRBV27 to TRBJ1-5; no clear D gene. This CDR3 region has 14 residues. Germline CDR1 is MNHEY and CDR2 is SMNVEV (reference sequence). V dropped 2 bases and J dropped 4 bases, with 9 bases sitting between them. The chain's CDR3 is CASSLPGRNQPQHF. For the CDR3, the DNA is TGTGCCAGCAGTTTACCGGGAAGAAATCAGCCCCAGCATTTT.

The rearrangement uses TRBV7-8 and TRBJ1-2, with D perhaps matching TRBD1 (5 bases). Germline CDR1 reads SGHVS; CDR2 reads FQNEAQ. The CDR3 totals 14 residues. V lost 1 base to trimming and J lost 6 bases, with 12 bases between them. CDR3 loop: CASSLDRTRDGYTF. As DNA, the CDR3 is TGTGCCAGCAGCTTAGATCGGACACGGGATGGCTACACCTTC.

The J gene is TRBJ2-6, the V gene TRBV15; D perhaps matches TRBD1 (6 bases). Trimming left V 5 bases short and J 0 bases short, with 11 bases between. CDR3 length equals 16 residues. Germline-derived CDR1 and CDR2 are LNHNV and YYDKDF (reference sequence). The CDR3 region is CATSGDRNSGANVLTF. In DNA form, the CDR3 reads TGTGCCACCAGCGGCGACAGGAACTCTGGGGCCAACGTCCTGACTTTC.

This clonotype appeared a few times. The chain couples TRBV11-3 to TRBJ2-7; 10 positions match TRBD1. J was trimmed by 3 bases and V by 6 bases; bases with no gene match: 8. The CDR3 has 15 amino acids. Germline lookup yields CDR1 SGHNT and CDR2 YENEEA. CDR3 loop: CASRLSGTGVYEQYF. In DNA, the CDR3 is TGTGCCAGCAGACTCTCCGGGACAGGGGTCTACGAGCAGTACTTC. The complete variable domain, with remaining parts taken from reference TRBV11-3 and TRBJ2-7, reads EAGVVQSPRYKIIEKKQPVAFWCNPISGHNTLYWYLQNLGQGPELLIRYENEEAVDDSQLPKDRFSAERLKGVDSTLKIQPAELGDSAVYLCASRLSGTGVYEQYFGPGTRLTVT.

The chain uses TRBV4-1 and TRBJ1-1; D might be TRBD1 (5 bases). The V and J ends lost 4 bases and 0 bases respectively, with 12 bases between them. Germline V gene sequence: CDR1 MGHRA, CDR2 YSYEKL. The CDR3 contains 15 residues. CDR3 residues: CASSRERGMNTEAFF. CDR3 nucleotides: TGCGCCAGCAGCCGAGAAAGGGGAATGAACACTGAAGCTTTCTTT.

Only a few counts were recorded for this clonotype. The chain links TRBV7-2 to TRBJ1-2; D may be TRBD1 (5 bases). Germline V gene lookup returns CDR1 SGHTA and CDR2 FQGNSA. Trimming removed 1 base at V and 4 bases at J, with 13 bases between. The CDR3 contains 15 residues. The CDR3 DNA is TGTGCCAGCAGCTTAGATGTGGGGACCCTCTATGGCTACACCTTC. Encoded protein: CASSLDVGTLYGYTF.

This clonotype was recorded a few times. The V call is TRBV10-2, the J call TRBJ1-2; D unresolved. The CDR3 runs 13 residues. Germline assignment: CDR1 WSHSY and CDR2 SAAADI. V lost 10 bases and J lost 2, with 14 bases in between. The CDR3, as DNA: TGCGCCACCTCCCTGGCCAGGAACTATGGCTACACCTTC. Amino acid sequence: CATSLARNYGYTF.

This clonotype was seen at least ten times. The gene calls are TRBV7-2 and TRBJ2-7; TRBD2 might be the D (6 bases). V gave up 7 bases and J gave up 5 bases, with 18 bases separating them. CDR1 is SGHTA, CDR2 FQGNSA, per germline. This CDR3 is 14 amino acids long. The DNA of the CDR3 is TGTGCCAGCACCGGAGGGCCTGCAGCTGACGAGCAGTACTTC. Protein product: CASTGGPAADEQYF.

This rearrangement joins TRBV10-2 to TRBJ1-1; the D gene is possibly TRBD1 (5 bases). V was pared by 5 bases and J by 4 bases, with 17 bases between. CDR1 WSHSY and CDR2 SAAADI come from the germline V gene. The CDR3 extends over 15 amino acids. The CDR3 nucleotides read TGCGCCAGCAGTCCCTCCGGGGCTGGGGCCACTGAAGCTTTCTTT. It encodes CASSPSGAGATEAFF.

The chain joins TRBV5-8 to TRBJ2-5; 7 bases are shared with TRBD1. J gave up 5 bases and V 4 bases, and 11 bases lay outside the gene matches. The CDR3 is 15 residues long. Germline loops: CDR1 SGHTS, CDR2 YDEGEE. The CDR3 region is CASSVKTGTGETQYF. The CDR3 DNA reads as TGTGCCAGCAGCGTCAAGACAGGGACGGGTGAGACCCAGTACTTC.

Here the CDR3 reads CASSGDSLEEKLFF. CDR3 coding DNA: TGTGCCAGCAGCGGAGACAGCCTGGAGGAAAAACTGTTTTTT. The chain is built from TRBV11-3 and TRBJ1-4; possible D gene TRBD1, 5 bases. V shed 5 bases and J shed 8 bases, with 15 bases lying between them. Germline assignment: CDR1 SGHNT and CDR2 YENEEA. The CDR3 is made up of 14 amino acids.

This clonotype was detected only a few times. The J gene is TRBJ2-7, the V gene TRBV12-3 or TRBV12-4; 7 bases fit TRBD1. The CDR3 extends over 13 amino acids. The trim removed 5 bases at V and 5 bases at J, leaving 6 bases unmatched. The CDR3 region is CASSPGQFHEQYF. The CDR3 DNA reads TGTGCCAGCAGTCCGGGACAGTTCCACGAGCAGTACTTC.

The rearrangement links TRBV2 to TRBJ1-1, with D uncertain. The CDR3 extends over 13 amino acids. V was shortened by 9 bases and J by 4 bases, with 15 bases between the two germline ends. Per the germline V gene, CDR1 is SNHLY and CDR2 is FYNNEI. This chain's CDR3 is CASSTGSGTEAFF. As DNA, the CDR3 is TGTGCCAGTAGCACCGGGAGCGGCACTGAAGCTTTCTTT. Together with reference TRBV2 and TRBJ1-1, the CDR3 gives the full variable domain: EPEVTQTPSHQVTQMGQEVILRCVPISNHLYFYWYRQILGQKVEFLVSFYNNEISEKSEIFDDQFSVERPDGSNFTLKIRSTKLEDSAMYFCASSTGSGTEAFFGQGTRLTVV.

The rearrangement links TRBV27 to TRBJ2-2, with a possible D match to TRBD2 (5 bases). With 2 bases removed from V and 3 bases from J, the gap between germline ends came to 7 bases. The germline gives CDR1 MNHEY, CDR2 SMNVEV (reference sequence). The CDR3 runs to 14 residues. The CDR3 is CASSLRRDTGELFF. The CDR3, as DNA: TGTGCCAGCAGTTTACGGCGGGACACCGGGGAGCTGTTTTTT.

This clonotype has at least ten counts. The chain links TRBV29-1 to TRBJ2-7, with 7 bases aligning to TRBD1. The V gene's germline CDR1 is SQVTM and CDR2 ANQGSEA. Trimming cost V 2 bases and J 5 bases; bases outside gene matches: 9. The CDR3 runs to 14 residues. The CDR3 DNA reads as TGCAGCGTTGAACCCCTAGGGGGCAGGGACGAGCAGTACTTC. Amino acids: CSVEPLGGRDEQYF.